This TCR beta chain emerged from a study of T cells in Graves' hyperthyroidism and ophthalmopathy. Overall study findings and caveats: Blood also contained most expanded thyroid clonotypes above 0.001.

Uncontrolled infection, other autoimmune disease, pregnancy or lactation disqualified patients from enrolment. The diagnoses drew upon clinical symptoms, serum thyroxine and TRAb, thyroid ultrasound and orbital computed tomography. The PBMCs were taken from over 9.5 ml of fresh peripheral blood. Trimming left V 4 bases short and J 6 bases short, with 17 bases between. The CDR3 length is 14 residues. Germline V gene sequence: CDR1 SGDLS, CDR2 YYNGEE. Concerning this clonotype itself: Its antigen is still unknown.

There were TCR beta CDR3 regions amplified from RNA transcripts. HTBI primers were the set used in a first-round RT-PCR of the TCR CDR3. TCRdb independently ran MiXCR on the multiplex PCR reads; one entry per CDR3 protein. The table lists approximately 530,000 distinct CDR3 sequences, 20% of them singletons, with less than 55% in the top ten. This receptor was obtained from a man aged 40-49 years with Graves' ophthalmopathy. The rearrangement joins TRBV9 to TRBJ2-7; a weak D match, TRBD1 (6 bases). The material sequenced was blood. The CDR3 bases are TGTGCCAGCAGCCCCCAGCGAGTAGGGGGCGAGCAGTACTTC. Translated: CASSPQRVGGEQYF.